These T cell receptor beta chains were read from a single sample in a study of T-cell reconstitution after alpha-beta-depleted transplantation in children. TCRdb recomputed calls from the PCR reads with MiXCR, one row per CDR3 protein. The table records 500,000 to 750,000 distinct CDR3 sequences, over 10% of them present only once. The input for sequencing was PBMCs, mostly from graft donor cells, taken 360 days after TCRalphabeta/CD19-depleted stem cell transplant. These TCRs come from a male patient between 5 and 17 years old who had a stem cell transplant for acute myeloid leukemia, so the T cells may come from the graft donor. Both conserved end residues are trimmed from each CDR3. The D gene is left open where the match is weak.

>TRBJ2-2|TRBV28|NA
ASNPRGPRGTGELF
>TRBJ2-1|TRBV12-3/TRBV12-4|NA
ASSPGPVSYNEQF
>TRBJ2-7|TRBV6-2/TRBV6-3|TRBD2
ASSSRTSGNIYEQY
>TRBJ2-7|TRBV7-2|TRBD2
ASSLGASGWSSYEQY
>TRBJ1-1|TRBV7-3|NA
ASSLVDGGEAF
>TRBJ2-1|TRBV5-1|NA
ASRGEGLYNEQF
>TRBJ1-6|TRBV5-1|NA
ASSARAGDSPLH
>TRBJ2-1|TRBV6-5|TRBD1
ASSYSSGTGRNEQF
>TRBJ2-3|TRBV28|TRBD1
ASSSGTAHSADTQY
>TRBJ2-7|TRBV28|NA
ASIQGNGNSYEQY
>TRBJ2-6|TRBV29-1|NA
SVTDRTGANVLT
>TRBJ2-6|TRBV28|NA
ASSFWTLTSGANVLT
>TRBJ1-5|TRBV4-3|NA
ASSQDYFLEGMGQPQH
>TRBJ2-4|TRBV20-1|NA
SARDRRSEAKNIQY
>TRBJ2-5|TRBV5-1|NA
ASSFLQVHQETQY
>TRBJ2-7|TRBV2|NA
ASSWGGKTSFSYEQY
>TRBJ2-7|TRBV20-1|TRBD2
SYPGLAVSYEQY
>TRBJ2-3|TRBV29-1|TRBD1
SSGQGITDTQY